This T cell receptor (beta chain) comes out of a study of blood T cell repertoires in COVID-19. Background on the study: T cells, B-cell-depleted T cells, or PBMCs supplied cDNA or gDNA.

TCRdb keeps only in-frame clones here, not all; method: immunoSEQ multiplex PCR. Among more than 35,000 clones listed, 80% were seen once. V lost 3 bases to trimming and J lost 6 bases, with 7 bases between them. Germline assignment: CDR1 LNHDA and CDR2 SQIVND (reference sequence). The CDR3 runs 12 residues. This TCR derives from a woman in her seventies with acute or convalescent COVID-19. What was sequenced was peripheral blood. The V gene is TRBV19, the J gene TRBJ2-3; D remains unclear. CDR3: CASSIGRDTQYF. The CDR3 bases are TGTGCCAGTAGTATCGGTCGGGATACGCAGTATTTT.